A selection of T cell receptor beta chains follows, all from one sample in a study of T cell responses to AZD1222 COVID-19 vaccine. Only in-frame clones appear in the TCRdb table, and some are missing; sequencing was by immunoSEQ multiplex PCR. The sample includes around 110,000 clones, about 90% of them seen just once. Material: peripheral blood, obtained 28 days after the second AZD1222 dose. The source is an adult who received the AZD1222 COVID-19 vaccine. CDR3s include the opening cysteine and the closing phenylalanine or tryptophan. Fields, in order: V gene, D gene, clone size, J gene, CDR3 protein. A D gene is named only where the DNA matches it firmly. Clone size is shown for a subset of rows, as once, few, many or a class of expanded clone.

v_call: TRBV12-3/TRBV12-4; d_call: NA; clone_size: NA; j_call: TRBJ2-7; cdr3_aa: CASSTGYEQYF
v_call: TRBV14; d_call: NA; clone_size: NA; j_call: TRBJ1-1; cdr3_aa: CASSQDLGHRNTEAFF
v_call: TRBV18; d_call: NA; clone_size: NA; j_call: TRBJ2-7; cdr3_aa: CASSPGFYEQYF
v_call: TRBV9; d_call: NA; clone_size: NA; j_call: TRBJ2-3; cdr3_aa: CASSVGEYTDTQYF
v_call: TRBV7-8; d_call: NA; clone_size: NA; j_call: TRBJ2-7; cdr3_aa: CASSPAYEQYF
v_call: TRBV6-9; d_call: NA; clone_size: NA; j_call: TRBJ2-3; cdr3_aa: CASSSRGAQYF
v_call: TRBV6-1; d_call: NA; clone_size: once; j_call: TRBJ2-2; cdr3_aa: CASSEVPNTGELFF
v_call: TRBV28; d_call: NA; clone_size: NA; j_call: TRBJ2-2; cdr3_aa: CASSAGQMAGELFF
v_call: TRBV5-1; d_call: NA; clone_size: NA; j_call: TRBJ1-2; cdr3_aa: CASSSMTANYGYTF
v_call: TRBV7-9; d_call: TRBD1; clone_size: NA; j_call: TRBJ1-6; cdr3_aa: CASSLRTGVNSPLHF
v_call: TRBV5-1; d_call: NA; clone_size: NA; j_call: TRBJ1-6; cdr3_aa: CASSLNQGWSPLHF
v_call: TRBV4-3; d_call: NA; clone_size: NA; j_call: TRBJ2-7; cdr3_aa: CASSQETPSREQYF
v_call: TRBV7-2; d_call: NA; clone_size: NA; j_call: TRBJ1-4; cdr3_aa: CASSLRASPGVGKLFF
v_call: TRBV5-4; d_call: NA; clone_size: NA; j_call: TRBJ2-5; cdr3_aa: CASSPGQETQYF
v_call: TRBV21-1; d_call: NA; clone_size: NA; j_call: TRBJ1-5; cdr3_aa: CASSTGRNRVGGSNQPQHF
v_call: TRBV28; d_call: NA; clone_size: once; j_call: TRBJ1-6; cdr3_aa: CASSLDQGHNSPLHF
v_call: TRBV6-2/TRBV6-3; d_call: NA; clone_size: NA; j_call: TRBJ1-1; cdr3_aa: CASSSPGGPNTEAFF